This TCR beta chain was captured by sequencing in a study of blood T cell repertoires in COVID-19. Study background: Sources were T cells, B-cell-depleted T cells, or PBMCs; the material itself was cDNA or gDNA.

The germline V gene has CDR1 LGHDT and CDR2 YNNKEL (reference sequence). V lost 1 base to trimming and J lost 5 bases, with 8 bases between them. The CDR3 is made up of 13 amino acids. This clone appeared many times. Clones were sequenced by immunoSEQ multiplex PCR, and TCRdb holds only the in-frame ones, with some missing. The sample has some 83,000 clones; less than 90% are singletons. The receptor's source is a man in his fifties with acute or convalescent COVID-19. The chain joins TRBV3-1 (or the pseudogene TRBV3-2) to TRBJ1-1, with TRBD1 as a possible D gene (5 bases). The source material was peripheral blood. DNA of the CDR3: TGTGCCAGCAGCCAAGGGGGGAGGACTGAAGCTTTCTTT. Amino acid sequence: CASSQGGRTEAFF.